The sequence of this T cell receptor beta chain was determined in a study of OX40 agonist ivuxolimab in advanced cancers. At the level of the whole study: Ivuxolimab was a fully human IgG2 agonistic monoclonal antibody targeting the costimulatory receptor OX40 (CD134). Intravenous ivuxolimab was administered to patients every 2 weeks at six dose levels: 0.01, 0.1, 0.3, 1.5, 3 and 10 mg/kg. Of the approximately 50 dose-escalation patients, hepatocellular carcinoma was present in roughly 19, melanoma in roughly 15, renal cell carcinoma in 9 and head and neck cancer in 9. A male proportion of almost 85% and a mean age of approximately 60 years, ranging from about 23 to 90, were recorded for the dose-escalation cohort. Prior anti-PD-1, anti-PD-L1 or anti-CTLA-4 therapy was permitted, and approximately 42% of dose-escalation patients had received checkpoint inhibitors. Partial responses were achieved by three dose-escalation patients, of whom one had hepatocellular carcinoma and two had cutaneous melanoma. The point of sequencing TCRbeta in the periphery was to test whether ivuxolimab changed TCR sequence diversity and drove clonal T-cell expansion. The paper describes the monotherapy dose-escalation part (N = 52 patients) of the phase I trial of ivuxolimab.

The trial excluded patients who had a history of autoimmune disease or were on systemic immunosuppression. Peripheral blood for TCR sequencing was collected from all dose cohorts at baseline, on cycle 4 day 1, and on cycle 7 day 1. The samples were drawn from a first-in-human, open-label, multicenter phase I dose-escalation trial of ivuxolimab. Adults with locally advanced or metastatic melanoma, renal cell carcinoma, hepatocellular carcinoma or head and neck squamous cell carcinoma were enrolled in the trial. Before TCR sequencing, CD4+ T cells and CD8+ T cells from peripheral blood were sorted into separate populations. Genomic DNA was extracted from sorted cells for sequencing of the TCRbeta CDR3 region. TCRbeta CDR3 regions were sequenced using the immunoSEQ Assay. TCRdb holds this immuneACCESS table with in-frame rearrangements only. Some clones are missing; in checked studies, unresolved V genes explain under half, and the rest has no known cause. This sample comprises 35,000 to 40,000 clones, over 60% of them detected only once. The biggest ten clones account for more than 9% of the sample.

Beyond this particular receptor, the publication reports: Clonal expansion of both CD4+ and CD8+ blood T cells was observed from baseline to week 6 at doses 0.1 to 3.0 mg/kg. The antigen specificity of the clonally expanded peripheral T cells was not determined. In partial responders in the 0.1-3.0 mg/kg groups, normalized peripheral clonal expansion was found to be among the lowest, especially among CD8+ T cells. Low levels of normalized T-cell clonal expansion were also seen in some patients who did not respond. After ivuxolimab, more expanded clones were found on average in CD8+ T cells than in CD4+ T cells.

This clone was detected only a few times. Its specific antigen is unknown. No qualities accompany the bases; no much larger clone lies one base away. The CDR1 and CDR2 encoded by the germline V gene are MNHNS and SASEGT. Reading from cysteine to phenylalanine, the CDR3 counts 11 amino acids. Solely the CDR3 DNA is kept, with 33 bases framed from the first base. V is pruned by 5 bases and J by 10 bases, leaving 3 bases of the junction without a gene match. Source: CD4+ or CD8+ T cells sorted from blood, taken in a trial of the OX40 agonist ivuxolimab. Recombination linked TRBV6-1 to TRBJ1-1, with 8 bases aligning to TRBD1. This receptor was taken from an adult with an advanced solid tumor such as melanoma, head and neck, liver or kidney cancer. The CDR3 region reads CASSRTGRAFF. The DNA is TGTGCCAGCAGTCGGACAGGGCGAGCTTTCTTT.